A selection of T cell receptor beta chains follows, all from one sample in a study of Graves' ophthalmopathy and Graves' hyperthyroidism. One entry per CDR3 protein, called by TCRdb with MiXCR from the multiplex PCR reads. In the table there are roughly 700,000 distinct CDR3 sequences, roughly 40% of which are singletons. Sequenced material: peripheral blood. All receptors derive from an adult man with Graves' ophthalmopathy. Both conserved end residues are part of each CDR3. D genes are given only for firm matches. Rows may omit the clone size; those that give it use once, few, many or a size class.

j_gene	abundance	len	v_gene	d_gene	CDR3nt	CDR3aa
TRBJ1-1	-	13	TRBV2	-	TGTGCCAGCAGCATGAGGGGGGGCACTGAAGCTTTCTTT	CASSMRGGTEAFF
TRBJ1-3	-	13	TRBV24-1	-	TGTGCCACCAAGGCCGGTAACGAGAACACCATATATTTT	CATKAGNENTIYF
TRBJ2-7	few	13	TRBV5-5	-	TGTGCCAGCAGCTTGTGGGCCTCCTACGAGCAGTACTTC	CASSLWASYEQYF
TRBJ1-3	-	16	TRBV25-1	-	TGTGCCAGCAGTGTTCCGGGCCCCTACTCTGGAAACACCATATATTTT	CASSVPGPYSGNTIYF
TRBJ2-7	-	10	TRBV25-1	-	TGTGCTGGGGACTCCTACGAGCAGTACTTC	CAGDSYEQYF
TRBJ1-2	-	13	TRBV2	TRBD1	TGTGCCAGCATGGGGACAGGCCGTTATGGCTACACCTTC	CASMGTGRYGYTF
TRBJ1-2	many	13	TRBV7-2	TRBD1	TGTGCCAGCAGCTCCACAGGGGGAGGGGGCTACACCTTC	CASSSTGGGGYTF
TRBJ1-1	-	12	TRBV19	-	TGTGCCAGTACGATGTCTGGGTTTGGAGCTTTCTTT	CASTMSGFGAFF
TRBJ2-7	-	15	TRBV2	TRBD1	TGTGCCAGCGGCGTAACAGGGGGAGCTTCCTCCGAGCAGTACTTC	CASGVTGGASSEQYF
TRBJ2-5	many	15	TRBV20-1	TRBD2	TGCAGTGCTAGTAGCGGGAGAAGCGGAGGAGAGACCCAGTACTTC	CSASSGRSGGETQYF
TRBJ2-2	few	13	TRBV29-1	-	TGCAGCGCATACAGGGTGTCCGGGGGGGAGCTGTTTTTT	CSAYRVSGGELFF
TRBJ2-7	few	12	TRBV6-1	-	TGTGCCAGCAGTGCACAGTCCTACGAGCAGTACTTC	CASSAQSYEQYF
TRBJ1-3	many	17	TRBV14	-	TGTGCCAGCAGCCCACCAGACGTACGCCCGGTTGGAAACACCATATATTTT	CASSPPDVRPVGNTIYF
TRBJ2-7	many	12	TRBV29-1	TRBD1	TGCAGCGTGGGACAGGGGTTCGGGGAGCAGTACTTC	CSVGQGFGEQYF
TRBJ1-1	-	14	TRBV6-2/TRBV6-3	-	TGTGCCAGCAGTTACCGGGGTAAGGGTACTGAAGCTTTCTTT	CASSYRGKGTEAFF
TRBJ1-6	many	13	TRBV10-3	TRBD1	TGTGCCAGCGGGGACAGGCTGAATTCACCCCTCCACTTT	CASGDRLNSPLHF
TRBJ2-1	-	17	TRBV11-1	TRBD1	TGTGCCAGCAGCCGTTTGGGTGGGACAGGGGTCTACGATGAGCAGTTCTTC	CASSRLGGTGVYDEQFF
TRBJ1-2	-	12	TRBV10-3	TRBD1	TGTGCCATCAGCGGACAGGGGGTTGGCTACACCTTC	CAISGQGVGYTF
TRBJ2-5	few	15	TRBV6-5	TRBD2	TGTGCCAGCAGTACCCGGACTAGCAGGGGAGAGACCCAGTACTTC	CASSTRTSRGETQYF
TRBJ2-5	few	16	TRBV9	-	TGTGCCAGCAGCGTAGCCAGCGTGGGGACGGGAGAGACCCAGTACTTC	CASSVASVGTGETQYF
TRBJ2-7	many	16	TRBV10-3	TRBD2	TGTGCCATCAGTGACCGACTAGCGGGAGTTGCCTACGAGCAGTACTTC	CAISDRLAGVAYEQYF
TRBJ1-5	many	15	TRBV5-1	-	TGCGCCAGCAGCCGAACAGGGCCCAGGGATGGCCCCCAGCATTTT	CASSRTGPRDGPQHF
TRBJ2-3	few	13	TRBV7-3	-	TGTGCCAGCAGCCGACAAAGCACAGATACGCAGTATTTT	CASSRQSTDTQYF
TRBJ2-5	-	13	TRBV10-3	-	TGTGCCAGCGGGGGCACCTACCAAGAGACCCAGTACTTC	CASGGTYQETQYF
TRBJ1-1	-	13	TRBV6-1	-	TGTGTCAGCAGTGAGACAGTGAACACTGAAGCTTTCTTT	CVSSETVNTEAFF
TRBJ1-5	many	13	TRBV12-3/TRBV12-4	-	TGTGCCAGCAGTTCAGGGTACAATCAGCCCCAGCATTTT	CASSSGYNQPQHF
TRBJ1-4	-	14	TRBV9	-	TGTGCCAGCAGTGGACCTACTCCTTTTGAAAAACTGTTTTTT	CASSGPTPFEKLFF
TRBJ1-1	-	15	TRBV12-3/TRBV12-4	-	TGTGCCAGCAGTTTAGGCCCCGGGCGGGAAACTGAAGCTTTCTTT	CASSLGPGRETEAFF
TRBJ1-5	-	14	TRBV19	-	TGTGCCTGGAGTGGAACAGCTAGCAATCAGCCCCAGCATTTT	CAWSGTASNQPQHF
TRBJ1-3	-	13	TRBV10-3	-	TGTGCCATCAGTGACCGGGCGGGCAACACCATATATTTT	CAISDRAGNTIYF
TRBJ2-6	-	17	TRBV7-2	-	TGTGCCAGCAGCCACGTTCGGGGGAGCTCTGGGGCCAACGTCCTGACTTTC	CASSHVRGSSGANVLTF
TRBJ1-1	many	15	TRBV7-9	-	TGTGCCAGCAGTTTCGAGTTAAACGTTGGCACTGAAGCTTTCTTT	CASSFELNVGTEAFF
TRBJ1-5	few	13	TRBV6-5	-	TGTGCCAGCAGTCAGACGAACCCGGAGCCCCAGCATTTT	CASSQTNPEPQHF
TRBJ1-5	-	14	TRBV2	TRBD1	TGTGCCAGCAGTGAAGGAGGGGGCGGGCAGCCCCAGCATTTT	CASSEGGGGQPQHF
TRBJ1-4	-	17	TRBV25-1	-	TGTGCCAGCAGCCAATCCCTTCGAACGGGAGGTGCTGAAAAACTGTTTTTT	CASSQSLRTGGAEKLFF
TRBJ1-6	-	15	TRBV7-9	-	TGTGCCAGCAGCTCCGGGCGGAGTCGATTCTCACCCCTCCACTTT	CASSSGRSRFSPLHF
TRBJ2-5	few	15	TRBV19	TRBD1	TGTGCCAGCCGGGACAGTGGGGATGGAAGGGAGACCCAGTACTTC	CASRDSGDGRETQYF
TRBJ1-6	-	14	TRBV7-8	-	TGTGCCAGCAGCTTAACTGGTTCCTATTCACCCCTCCACTTT	CASSLTGSYSPLHF
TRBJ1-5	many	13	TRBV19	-	TGTGCCAGTAGTATGAGGGGGTACCAGCCCCAGCATTTT	CASSMRGYQPQHF
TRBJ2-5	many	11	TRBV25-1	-	TGTGCCAGCAGTGAATTGGGGACCCAGTACTTC	CASSELGTQYF
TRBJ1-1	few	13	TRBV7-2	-	TGTGCCAGCAGCTTAGATCGAGGGGATAGGGCTTTCTTT	CASSLDRGDRAFF
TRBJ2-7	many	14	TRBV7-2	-	TGTGCCAGCAGCTTATACGGTCTTGCCTACGAGCAGTACTTC	CASSLYGLAYEQYF
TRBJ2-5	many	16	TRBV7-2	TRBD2	TGTGCCAGCAGCTTAGAAGTTGGCGGGAGGCTGGAGACCCAGTACTTC	CASSLEVGGRLETQYF
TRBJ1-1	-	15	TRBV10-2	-	TGTGCCAGCAGTGACCGCTTTGGGGGCTACACTGAAGCTTTCTTT	CASSDRFGGYTEAFF